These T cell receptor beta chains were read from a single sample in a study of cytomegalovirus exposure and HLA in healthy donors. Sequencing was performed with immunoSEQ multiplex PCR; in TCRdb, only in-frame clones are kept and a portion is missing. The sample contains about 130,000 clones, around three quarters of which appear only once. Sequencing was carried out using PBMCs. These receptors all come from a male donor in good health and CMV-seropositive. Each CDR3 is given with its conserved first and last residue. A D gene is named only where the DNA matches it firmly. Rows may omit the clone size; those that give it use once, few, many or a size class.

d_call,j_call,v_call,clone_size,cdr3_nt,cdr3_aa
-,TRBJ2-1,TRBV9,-,TGTGCCAGCAGCCCTCTCGGGCGGGGAATCTACAATGAGCAGTTCTTC,CASSPLGRGIYNEQFF
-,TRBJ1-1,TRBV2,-,TGTGCCAGCAGTCAGGAGGGGGAAGCTTTCTTT,CASSQEGEAFF
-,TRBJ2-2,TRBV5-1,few,TGCGCCAGCAAAGAGTTAGGCGGAGACACCGGGGAGCTGTTTTTT,CASKELGGDTGELFF
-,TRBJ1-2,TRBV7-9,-,TGTGCCAGCAGCCGGGATTTCGGGTCAGGGGATGATGGCTACACCTTC,CASSRDFGSGDDGYTF
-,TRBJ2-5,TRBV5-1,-,TGCGCCAGCAGCTACGGTGCGGGGGCCGAAGAGACCCAGTACTTC,CASSYGAGAEETQYF
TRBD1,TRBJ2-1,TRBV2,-,TGTGCCAGCAGTGAACCAGGACAGGGAAGAAGGAACAATGAGCAGTTCTTC,CASSEPGQGRRNNEQFF
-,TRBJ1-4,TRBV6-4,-,TGTGCCAGTTCTCCCTCCGCCATCGCCAGGGTTGGAGCTAATGAAAAACTGTTTTTT,CASSPSAIARVGANEKLFF
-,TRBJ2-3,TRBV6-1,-,TGTGCCAGCACCGGGTCGACTCGCGTGACAGATACGCAGTATTTT,CASTGSTRVTDTQYF
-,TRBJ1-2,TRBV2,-,TGTGCCAGCAGTGACTTGGGGAGGGAGTATGGCTACACCTTC,CASSDLGREYGYTF
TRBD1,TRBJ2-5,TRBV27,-,TGTGCCAGCAGTTTAGGTATTGGGACAGAAGAGACCCAGTACTTC,CASSLGIGTEETQYF
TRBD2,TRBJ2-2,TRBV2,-,TGTGCCAGCAGTGGGGGAGCGGGGGGGCCCACCGGGGAGCTGTTTTTT,CASSGGAGGPTGELFF
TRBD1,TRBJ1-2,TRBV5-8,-,TGTGCCAGCTGTCAAATAGACAGGGGCGGTGATGGCTACACCTTC,CASCQIDRGGDGYTF
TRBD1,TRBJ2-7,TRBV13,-,TGTGCCAGCAGCTTGGGACAGTGGCCAGGATACGAGCAGTACTTC,CASSLGQWPGYEQYF
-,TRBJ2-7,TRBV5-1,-,TGCGCCAGCAGCTTGGTTCGCCTCGGGGGCTCCTACGAGCAGTACTTC,CASSLVRLGGSYEQYF
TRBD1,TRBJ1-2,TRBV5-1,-,TGCGCCAGCAGCTTGGATACCATTCGGACAGGGGACTACACCTTC,CASSLDTIRTGDYTF
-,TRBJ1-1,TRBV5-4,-,TGTGCCAGCAGCGGTTCCCCGACAGCTACCATGAACACTGAAGCTTTCTTT,CASSGSPTATMNTEAFF
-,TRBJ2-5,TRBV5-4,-,TGTGCCAGCAGCTTGGAAGTAGACACCCAAGAGACCCAGTACTTC,CASSLEVDTQETQYF
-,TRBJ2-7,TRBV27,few,TGTGCCAGCGGGGACTCGGTTATGGAGCAGTACTTC,CASGDSVMEQYF
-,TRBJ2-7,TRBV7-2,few,TGTGCCAGCAGCTCGACAGGAGCGATGCAGTACTTC,CASSSTGAMQYF
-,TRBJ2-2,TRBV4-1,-,TGCGCCAGCAGCCCGAGCGGTCGGGGTCCGAGCACCGGGGAGCTGTTTTTT,CASSPSGRGPSTGELFF
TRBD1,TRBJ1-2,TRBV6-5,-,TGTGCCAGCAGTTACTTAGGGGGCAGGAGCTATGGCTACACCTTC,CASSYLGGRSYGYTF
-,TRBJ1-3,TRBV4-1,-,TGCGCCAGCAGCCAAGGGGCTCGGGGATCTGGAAACACCATATATTTT,CASSQGARGSGNTIYF
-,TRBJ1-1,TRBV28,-,TGTGCCAGCCGGGCCTCGGGGACTGAAGCTTTCTTT,CASRASGTEAFF
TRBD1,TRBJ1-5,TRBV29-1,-,TGCAGCGTTGAGGACAGGGCTGTTCGGAATCAGCCCCAGCATTTT,CSVEDRAVRNQPQHF
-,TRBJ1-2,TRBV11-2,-,TGTGCCAGCAGCTTAGACGGGGGGACCGGCTCCTATGGCTACACCTTC,CASSLDGGTGSYGYTF